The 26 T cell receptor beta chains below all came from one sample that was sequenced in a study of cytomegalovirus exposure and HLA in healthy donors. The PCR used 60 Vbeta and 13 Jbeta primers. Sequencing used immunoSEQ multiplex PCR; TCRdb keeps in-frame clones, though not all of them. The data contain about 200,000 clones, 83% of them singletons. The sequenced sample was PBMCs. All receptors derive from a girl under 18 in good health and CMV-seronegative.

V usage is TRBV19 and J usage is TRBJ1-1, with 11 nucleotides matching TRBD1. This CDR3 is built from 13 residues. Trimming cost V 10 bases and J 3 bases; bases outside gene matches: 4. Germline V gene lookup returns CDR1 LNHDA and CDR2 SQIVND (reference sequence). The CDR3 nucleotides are TGTGCCACCGAGGACAGGGGGCACACTGAAGCTTTCTTT. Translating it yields CATEDRGHTEAFF.

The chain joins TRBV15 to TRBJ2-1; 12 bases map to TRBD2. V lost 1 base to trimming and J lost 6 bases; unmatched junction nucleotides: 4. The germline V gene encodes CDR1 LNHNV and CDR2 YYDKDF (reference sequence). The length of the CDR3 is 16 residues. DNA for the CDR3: TGTGCCACCAGCAGAGGACTAGCGGGGGCCCGCAATGAGCAGTTCTTC. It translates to CATSRGLAGARNEQFF.

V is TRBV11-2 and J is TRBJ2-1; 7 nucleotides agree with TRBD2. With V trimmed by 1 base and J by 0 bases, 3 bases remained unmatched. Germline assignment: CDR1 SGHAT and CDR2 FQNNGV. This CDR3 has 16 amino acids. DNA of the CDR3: TGTGCCAGCAGCTTAGGAGCGGGGAGCTCCTACAATGAGCAGTTCTTC. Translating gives CASSLGAGSSYNEQFF.

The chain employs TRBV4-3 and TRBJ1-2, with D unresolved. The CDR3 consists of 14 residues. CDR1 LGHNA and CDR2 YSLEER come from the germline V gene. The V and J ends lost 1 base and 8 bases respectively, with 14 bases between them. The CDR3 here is CASSQGGGSGGYTF. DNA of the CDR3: TGCGCCAGCAGCCAAGGGGGTGGCAGCGGGGGCTACACCTTC.

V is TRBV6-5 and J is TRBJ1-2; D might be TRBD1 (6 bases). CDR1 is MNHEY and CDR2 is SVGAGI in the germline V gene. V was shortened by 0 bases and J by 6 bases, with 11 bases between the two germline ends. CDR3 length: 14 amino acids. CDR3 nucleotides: TGTGCCAGCAGTTACTCGGGAGGGGGGGATGGCTACACCTTC. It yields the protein CASSYSGGGDGYTF.

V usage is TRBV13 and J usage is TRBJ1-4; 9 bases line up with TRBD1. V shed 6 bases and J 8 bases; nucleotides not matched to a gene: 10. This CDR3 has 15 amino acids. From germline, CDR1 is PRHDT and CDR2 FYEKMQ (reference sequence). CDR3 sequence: CASSLTGTGQEKLFF. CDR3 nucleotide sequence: TGTGCCAGCAGTCTTACCGGGACAGGGCAGGAAAAACTGTTTTTT.

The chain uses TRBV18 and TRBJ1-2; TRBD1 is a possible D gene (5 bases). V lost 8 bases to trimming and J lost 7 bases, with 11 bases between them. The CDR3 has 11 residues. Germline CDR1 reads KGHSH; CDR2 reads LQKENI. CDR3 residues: CASGAPAGYTF. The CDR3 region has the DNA TGTGCCAGCGGGGCCCCCGCTGGCTACACCTTC.

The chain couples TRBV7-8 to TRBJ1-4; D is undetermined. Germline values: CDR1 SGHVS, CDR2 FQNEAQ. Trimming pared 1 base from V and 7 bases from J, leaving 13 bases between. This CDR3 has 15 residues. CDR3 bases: TGTGCCAGCAGCTTAGTTGGAGGGCTCGGTGAAAAACTGTTTTTT. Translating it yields CASSLVGGLGEKLFF.

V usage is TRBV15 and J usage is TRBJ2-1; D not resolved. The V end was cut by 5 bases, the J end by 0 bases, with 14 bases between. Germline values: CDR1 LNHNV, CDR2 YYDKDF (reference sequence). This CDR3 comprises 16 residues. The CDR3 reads CATSLRLPSSYNEQFF. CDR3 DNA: TGTGCCACCAGCTTACGACTCCCGAGCTCCTACAATGAGCAGTTCTTC.

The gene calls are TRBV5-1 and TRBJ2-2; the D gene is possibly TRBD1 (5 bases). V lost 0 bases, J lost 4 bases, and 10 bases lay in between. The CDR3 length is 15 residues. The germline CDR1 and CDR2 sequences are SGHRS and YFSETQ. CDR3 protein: CASSLAQGSTGELFF. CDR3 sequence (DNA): TGCGCCAGCAGCTTGGCGCAGGGAAGCACCGGGGAGCTGTTTTTT.

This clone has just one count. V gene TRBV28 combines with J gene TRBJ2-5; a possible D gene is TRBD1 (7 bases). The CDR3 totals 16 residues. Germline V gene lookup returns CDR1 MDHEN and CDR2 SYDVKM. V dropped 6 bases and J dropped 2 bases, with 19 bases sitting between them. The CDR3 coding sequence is TGTGCCAGCAGATTTAGGGGGCCGACTAGACAAGAGACCCAGTACTTC. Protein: CASRFRGPTRQETQYF.

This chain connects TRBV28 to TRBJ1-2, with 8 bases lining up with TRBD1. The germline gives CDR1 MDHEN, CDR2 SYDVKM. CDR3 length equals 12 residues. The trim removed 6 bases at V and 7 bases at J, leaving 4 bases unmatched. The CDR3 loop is CASSPQGGGYTF. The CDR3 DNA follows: TGTGCCAGCAGCCCACAGGGGGGTGGCTACACCTTC.

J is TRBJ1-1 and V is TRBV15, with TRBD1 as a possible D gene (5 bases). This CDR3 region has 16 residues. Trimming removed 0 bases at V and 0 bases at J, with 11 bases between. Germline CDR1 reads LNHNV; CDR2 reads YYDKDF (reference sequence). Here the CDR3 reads CATSRDLRGLNTEAFF. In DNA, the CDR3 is TGTGCCACCAGCAGAGATCTCCGGGGGTTGAACACTGAAGCTTTCTTT.

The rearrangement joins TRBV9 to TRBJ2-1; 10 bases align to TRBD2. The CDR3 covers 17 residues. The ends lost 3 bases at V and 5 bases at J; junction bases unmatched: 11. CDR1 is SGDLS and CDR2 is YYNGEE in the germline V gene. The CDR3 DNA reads TGTGCCAGCAGCGCCCTCCTAGCGGGAGTGACCCACAATGAGCAGTTCTTC. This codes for CASSALLAGVTHNEQFF. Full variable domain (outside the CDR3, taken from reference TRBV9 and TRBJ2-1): DSGVTQTPKHLITATGQRVTLRCSPRSGDLSVYWYQQSLDQGLQFLIQYYNGEERAKGNILERFSAQQFPDLHSELNLSSLELGDSALYFCASSALLAGVTHNEQFFGPGTRLTVL.

CDR3 coding DNA: TGTGCCAGCAGCCAGACAGTAGAAGCTTTCTTT. Translation: CASSQTVEAFF. The V and J genes are TRBV11-1 and TRBJ1-1; weak D call: TRBD1 (5 bases). This CDR3 spans 11 amino acids. Germline V lookup: CDR1 SGHAT, CDR2 FQDESV (reference sequence). Trimming took off 5 bases at V and 8 bases at J, with 9 bases between the two ends.

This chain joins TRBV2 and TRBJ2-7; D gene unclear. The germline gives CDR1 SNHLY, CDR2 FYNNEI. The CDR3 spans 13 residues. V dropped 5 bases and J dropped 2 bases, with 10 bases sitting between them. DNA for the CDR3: TGTGCCAGCAGTACCCTTGGGCCCTACGAGCAGTACTTC. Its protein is CASSTLGPYEQYF.

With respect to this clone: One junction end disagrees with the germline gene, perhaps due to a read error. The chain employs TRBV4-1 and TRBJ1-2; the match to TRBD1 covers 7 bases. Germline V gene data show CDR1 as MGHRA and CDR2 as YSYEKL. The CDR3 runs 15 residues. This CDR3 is CASSQTFRDSPAVPF. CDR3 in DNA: TGCGCCAGCAGCCAGACCTTCCGGGACAGTCCCGCGGTACCCTTC.

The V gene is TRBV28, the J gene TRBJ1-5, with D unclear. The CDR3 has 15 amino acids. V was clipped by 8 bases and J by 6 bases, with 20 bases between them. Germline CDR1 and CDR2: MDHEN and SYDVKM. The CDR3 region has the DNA TGTGCCAGCGGAAGAGCCGGGTCCTCGGGTCAGCCCCAGCATTTT. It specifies CASGRAGSSGQPQHF.

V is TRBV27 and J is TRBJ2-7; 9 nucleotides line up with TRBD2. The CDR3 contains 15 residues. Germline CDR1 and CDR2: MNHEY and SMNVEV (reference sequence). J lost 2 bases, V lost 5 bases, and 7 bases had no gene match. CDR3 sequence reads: CASSPSTSGTYEQYF. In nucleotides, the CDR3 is TGTGCCAGCAGTCCTTCGACTAGCGGTACCTACGAGCAGTACTTC.

As DNA, the CDR3 is TGTGCCAGCAGAACACCGGGACAGGGTACCGGGGAGCTGTTTTTT. This gives the protein CASRTPGQGTGELFF. The V gene is TRBV27, the J gene TRBJ2-2, with TRBD1 matching over 9 bases. Germline values: CDR1 MNHEY, CDR2 SMNVEV (reference sequence). V trimming: 6 bases; J trimming: 5 bases; junction bases outside the gene matches: 7. The CDR3 has 15 amino acids.

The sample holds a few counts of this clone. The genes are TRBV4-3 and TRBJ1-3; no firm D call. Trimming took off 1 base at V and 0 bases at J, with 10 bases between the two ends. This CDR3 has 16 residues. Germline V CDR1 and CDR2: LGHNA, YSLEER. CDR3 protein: CASSQVPVSSGNTIYF. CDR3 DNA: TGCGCCAGCAGCCAAGTCCCGGTTAGCTCTGGAAACACCATATATTTT.

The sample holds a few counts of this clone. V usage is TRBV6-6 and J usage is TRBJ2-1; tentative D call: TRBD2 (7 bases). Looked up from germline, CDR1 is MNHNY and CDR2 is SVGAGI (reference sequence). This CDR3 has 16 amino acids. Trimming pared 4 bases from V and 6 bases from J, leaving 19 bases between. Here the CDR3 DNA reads TGTGCCAGCAGTTCCCATCTGGGGGGGGCGGGCAATGAGCAGTTCTTC. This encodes CASSSHLGGAGNEQFF.

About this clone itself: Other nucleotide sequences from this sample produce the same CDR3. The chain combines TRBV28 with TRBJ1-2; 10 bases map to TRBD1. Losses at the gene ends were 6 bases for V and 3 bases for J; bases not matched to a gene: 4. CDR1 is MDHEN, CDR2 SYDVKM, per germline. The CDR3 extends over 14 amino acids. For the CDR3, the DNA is TGTGCCAGCAGCCCCGGGACAGGGGACTATGGCTACACCTTC. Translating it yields CASSPGTGDYGYTF.

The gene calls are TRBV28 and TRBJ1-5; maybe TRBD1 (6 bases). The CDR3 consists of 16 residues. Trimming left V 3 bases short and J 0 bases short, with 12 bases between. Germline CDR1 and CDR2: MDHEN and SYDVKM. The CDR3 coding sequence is TGTGCCAGCAGTTTCACAGGGAATCCTAGCAATCAGCCCCAGCATTTT. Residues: CASSFTGNPSNQPQHF. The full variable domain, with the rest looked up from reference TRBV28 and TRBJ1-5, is DVKVTQSSRYLVKRTGEKVFLECVQDMDHENMFWYRQDPGLGLRLIYFSYDVKMKEKGDIPEGYSVSREKKERFSLILESASTNQTSMYLCASSFTGNPSNQPQHFGDGTRLSIL.

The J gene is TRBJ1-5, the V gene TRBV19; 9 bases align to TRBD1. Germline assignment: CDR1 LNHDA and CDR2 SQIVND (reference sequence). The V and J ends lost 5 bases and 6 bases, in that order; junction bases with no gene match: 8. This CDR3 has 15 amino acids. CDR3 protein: CASSPPGQGSQPQHF. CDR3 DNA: TGTGCCAGTAGTCCACCGGGACAGGGAAGTCAGCCCCAGCATTTT.

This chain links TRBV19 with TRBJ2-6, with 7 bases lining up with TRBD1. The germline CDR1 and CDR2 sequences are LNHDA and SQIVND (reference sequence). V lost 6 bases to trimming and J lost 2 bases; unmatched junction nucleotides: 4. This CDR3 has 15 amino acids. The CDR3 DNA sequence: TGTGCCAGTAGCAGACAGGGTGCTGGGGCCAACGTCCTGACTTTC. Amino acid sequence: CASSRQGAGANVLTF. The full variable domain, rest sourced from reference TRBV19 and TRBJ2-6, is DGGITQSPKYLFRKEGQNVTLSCEQNLNHDAMYWYRQDPGQGLRLIYYSQIVNDFQKGDIAEGYSVSREKKESFPLTVTSAQKNPTAFYLCASSRQGAGANVLTFGAGSRLTVL.